This T cell receptor (beta chain) stems from a study of cytomegalovirus exposure and HLA in healthy donors. The wider study: The same platform used for the approximately 700 first-cohort repertoires was also used for the 120 or so validation repertoires, as a later analysis reported. Study-wide points: Testing in vitro showed a few CMV-associated chains specific for CMV antigens. Some TCR beta chains (164 of them) were listed as cytomegalovirus-associated.

Comments on this clone: Its antigen remains unidentified.

V lost 6 bases to trimming and J lost 3 bases; unmatched junction nucleotides: 5. Germline CDR1 reads LNHDA; CDR2 reads SQIVND (reference sequence). The CDR3 covers 14 residues. Method: immunoSEQ multiplex PCR; TCRdb's copy keeps in-frame clones and lacks some. The repertoire includes about 220,000 clones, approximately 88% of them detected once, and around 15% sits in the top ten. Donors were drawn from the approximately 130-subject validation cohort, separate from the 666-subject first cohort. This TCR was sampled from a woman in her 30s in good health and CMV-seropositive. The sample was PBMCs. The rearrangement uses TRBV19 and TRBJ1-5, with 7 bases aligning to TRBD1. For the CDR3, the DNA is TGTGCCAGTAGCCCGGGACAGTACAATCAGCCCCAGCATTTT. It encodes CASSPGQYNQPQHF.